This T cell receptor beta chain comes out of a study of early T cells in non-severe SARS-CoV-2 infection. Study-wide background: With bulk RNA from unsorted whole blood as input, sequencing yielded unpaired chains.

J was trimmed by 2 bases and V by 5 bases; bases with no gene match: 4. The CDR3 runs to 14 residues. Per the germline V gene, CDR1 is KGHSH and CDR2 is LQKENI. Regarding this clonotype: Its cognate antigen is unknown.

Study observations and caveats: A preference for anti-spike CD8 responses marked VDJdb matching, which missed private and CD4 specificities.

Each single cDNA molecule received a unique molecular identifier. Via MiXCR, TCRdb re-called the 5' RACE reads, giving one row per CDR3 protein. The repertoire has some 120,000 distinct CDR3 sequences, 14% to 15% of them found once; the top ten carry around a fifth. This chain links TRBV18 with TRBJ2-7; 9 bases fit TRBD1. The sequence was obtained from an adult who was a healthcare worker with PCR-confirmed SARS-CoV-2 infection or an uninfected control (not recorded which). The sequencing sample was made of whole blood. CDR3 sequence: CASSGGDRAYEQYF. The DNA for the CDR3 is TGTGCCAGCTCAGGTGGGGACAGGGCCTACGAGCAGTACTTC.